This T cell receptor beta chain emerged from a study of blood T cell repertoires in COVID-19. Per the germline V gene, CDR1 is MDHEN and CDR2 is SYDVKM. The CDR3 consists of 15 residues. Trimming left V 3 bases short and J 0 bases short, with 9 bases between. Using immunoSEQ multiplex PCR, the repertoire was profiled, and TCRdb retains in-frame clones only, with some absent. The sample lists hundreds of thousands of clones, approximately 88% seen once, with around 9.3% in the top ten. Material: PBMCs or T cells enriched from blood (not recorded which). The sequence derives from a woman younger than 30 who had recovered from COVID-19. This chain connects TRBV28 to TRBJ1-5; tentative D call: TRBD1 (5 bases). DNA for the CDR3: TGTGCCAGCAGTTTGGCGGGGGGTAGCAATCAGCCCCAGCATTTT. It yields the protein CASSLAGGSNQPQHF. The variable domain in full, completed from reference TRBV28 and TRBJ1-5, reads DVKVTQSSRYLVKRTGEKVFLECVQDMDHENMFWYRQDPGLGLRLIYFSYDVKMKEKGDIPEGYSVSREKKERFSLILESASTNQTSMYLCASSLAGGSNQPQHFGDGTRLSIL.